This T cell receptor beta chain was recorded in a study of vaccination and CD4 T cells after COVID-19. CDR3 length: 13 residues. The germline V and J ends were trimmed by 4 bases and 3 bases, with 9 bases remaining between them. Looked up from germline, CDR1 is DFQATT and CDR2 is SNEGSKA (reference sequence). Specified time point: late sampling 161 to 241 days after vaccination in a few convalescent patients. TCRdb re-called the PCR reads through MiXCR, storing one row per CDR3 protein. The table records about 29,000 distinct CDR3 sequences, 45% to 50% of them present only once. Material: CD4+ T cells from blood, obtained about 7 months after SARS-CoV-2 vaccination. This chain joins TRBV20-1 and TRBJ2-2, with D perhaps TRBD2 (6 bases). The sequence derives from a human donor who had recovered from COVID-19. As DNA, the CDR3 is TGCAGTGCTACCCGGGACTACACCGGGGAGCTGTTTTTT. Translation: CSATRDYTGELFF.